This T cell receptor beta chain was identified during a study of T cell responses to AZD1222 COVID-19 vaccine. The table came from immunoSEQ multiplex PCR; TCRdb's copy has only in-frame clones and leaves some out. The sample consists of around 120,000 clones, approximately 90% of them appearing once. V shed 6 bases and J shed 7 bases, with 12 bases lying between them. Germline lookup yields CDR1 MDHEN and CDR2 SYDVKM. The CDR3 sequence is 12 residues long. General observations from the study: Most donors were white British, females outnumbered males, and clonal diversity was possibly underestimated. Elevations in Spike-specific TCR breadth and depth followed administration of two AZD1222 doses.

A note on this clone: Its antigen is still unknown.

This material consisted of peripheral blood, taken on day 0 of AZD1222 vaccination. This sequence was found in an adult in good health. V usage is TRBV28 and J usage is TRBJ1-1; D remains ambiguous. The CDR3, as DNA: TGTGCCAGCAGCCGTACAGAGCTTGAAGCTTTCTTT. This translates into CASSRTELEAFF.